Here is one T cell receptor beta chain with its context. The antigen remains unidentified. The CDR3 is 13 amino acids. These data belong to a study of cytomegalovirus exposure and HLA in healthy donors. Study observations and caveats: In a later analysis, specific HLA alleles were associated with 15,000 to 20,000 TCR beta sequences at a 0.05 false discovery rate. In a later analysis, parvovirus B19, influenza, CMV and Epstein-Barr virus appeared linked to several top co-occurrence clusters. Judged likely to be a sequencing artifact was a cluster of highly shared sequence variants.

At collection, donors were nominally healthy, but unrecorded immune exposures were probable. The PCR was carried out with 60 Vbeta primers and 13 Jbeta primers. Clones were read by immunoSEQ multiplex PCR, and TCRdb kept only the in-frame ones, dropping some. Of some 140,000 clones in the sample, about 74% were seen once. The sequenced sample was PBMCs. V is TRBV1 and J is TRBJ2-5; no DNA check was done on the table's D call, TRBD1. TRBV1 is an annotated pseudogene. The sequence was obtained from a woman aged 40 to 55 in good health and CMV-seronegative. DNA of the CDR3: TGCACCAGCAGGACAGGGGCGCAAGAGACCCAGTACTTC. As protein: CTSRTGAQETQYF.